The 18 T cell receptor beta chains reported below all come from one sample, sequenced in a study of cytomegalovirus exposure and HLA in healthy donors. In the PCR, 60 Vbeta and 13 Jbeta primers were used. Data came from immunoSEQ multiplex PCR; TCRdb stores just in-frame clones and leaves some out. The sample yields about 200,000 clones, around 83% seen once. The specimen sequenced was PBMCs. Receptor source: a woman in her thirties or forties in good health and CMV-seronegative.

The V call is TRBV5-1, the J call TRBJ2-5, with 7 bases fitting TRBD1. Germline assignment: CDR1 SGHRS and CDR2 YFSETQ. This CDR3 is built from 13 residues. V gave up 3 bases and J gave up 4 bases; unmatched junction bases: 3. The CDR3 DNA follows: TGCGCCAGCAGCTCCTCAGGGGGAGAGACCCAGTACTTC. It yields the protein CASSSSGGETQYF.

The chain joins TRBV27 to TRBJ2-1, with TRBD1 as a possible D gene (6 bases). The CDR3 runs to 15 residues. V shed 5 bases and J shed 4 bases, with 15 bases lying between them. Per germline, CDR1 MNHEY and CDR2 SMNVEV (reference sequence). CDR3 in amino acids: CASSLTGIRYNEQFF. The CDR3 nucleotides are TGTGCCAGCAGTCTAACAGGGATTCGGTACAATGAGCAGTTCTTC.

The V call is TRBV5-1, the J call TRBJ1-2; unclear D gene. V lost 0 bases, J lost 1 base, and 4 bases lay in between. The germline V gene encodes CDR1 SGHRS and CDR2 YFSETQ. The CDR3 contains 13 residues. The CDR3, as DNA: TGCGCCAGCAGCTTGGCAGTTAACTATGGCTACACCTTC. Residues: CASSLAVNYGYTF.

This clone was seen only a few times. The chain uses TRBV19 and TRBJ2-3; D perhaps matches TRBD2 (7 bases). Trimming stripped 3 bases from V and 3 bases from J, with 16 bases between. The CDR3 extends over 16 amino acids. CDR1 LNHDA and CDR2 SQIVND come from the germline V gene (reference sequence). In nucleotides, the CDR3 is TGTGCCAGTAGTATGGCGGAGGGGGGGGCAACAGATACGCAGTATTTT. It is translated as CASSMAEGGATDTQYF.

The chain has TRBV29-1 and TRBJ2-5; D perhaps matches TRBD1 (6 bases). The CDR3 is 13 residues long. Germline lookup yields CDR1 SQVTM and CDR2 ANQGSEA. The V gene lost 4 bases and the J gene lost 4 bases, with 13 bases spanning the gap. Here the CDR3 reads CSVGSRGGETQYF. CDR3 in DNA: TGCAGCGTTGGGTCCAGGGGTGGAGAGACCCAGTACTTC.

This chain uses TRBV5-5 with TRBJ1-1; 8 bases align to TRBD1. Germline CDR1 SGHKS, CDR2 YYEKEE (reference sequence). The CDR3 sequence is 15 residues long. V was clipped by 3 bases and J by 2 bases; unmatched bases: 6. The DNA of the CDR3 is TGTGCCAGCAGCTCCGGGACAGGTGGTAACACTGAAGCTTTCTTT. This translates into CASSSGTGGNTEAFF.

The V call is TRBV2, the J call TRBJ1-2; the match to TRBD1 covers 9 bases. With 6 bases clipped from V and 8 bases from J, the junction kept 16 bases outside the gene matches. Germline V gives CDR1 SNHLY, CDR2 FYNNEI. The CDR3 has 16 residues. CDR3 protein: CASRAPGQGIAGGYTF. CDR3 in DNA: TGTGCCAGCAGAGCCCCGGGACAGGGAATCGCGGGCGGCTACACCTTC.

The genes are TRBV7-6 and TRBJ2-3; TRBD2 agrees at 13 bases. The CDR3 covers 16 residues. V shed 6 bases and J 2 bases; nucleotides not matched to a gene: 5. Looked up from germline, CDR1 is SGHVS and CDR2 is FNYEAQ. CDR3 DNA sequence: TGTGCCAGCAGACCCGGACTAGCGGGAGCCACAGATACGCAGTATTTT. As protein: CASRPGLAGATDTQYF.

This clone has just one count. The CDR3 loop is CASSPRHLLPAGGPTDTQYF. CDR3 nucleotides: TGTGCCAGCAGTCCCCGACACTTACTTCCAGCGGGAGGGCCGACAGATACGCAGTATTTT. The chain is built from TRBV28 and TRBJ2-3, with 10 bases lining up with TRBD2. Germline V gene lookup returns CDR1 MDHEN and CDR2 SYDVKM. V dropped 5 bases and J dropped 3; count of bases not matched to a gene: 20. The CDR3 consists of 20 residues.

This clone occurred once. The CDR3 nucleotides read TGCGCCAGCAGCCGGACTAGCGGGACCTACGAGCAGTACTTC. Translating it yields CASSRTSGTYEQYF. The J gene is TRBJ2-7, the V gene TRBV5-1; 12 bases line up with TRBD2. The CDR3 covers 14 residues. Germline assignment: CDR1 SGHRS and CDR2 YFSETQ. With 4 bases clipped from V and 2 bases from J, the junction kept 1 base outside the gene matches.

This chain links TRBV6-5 with TRBJ2-7, with 10 bases fitting TRBD1. Germline CDR1 is MNHEY and CDR2 is SVGAGI. The trim removed 5 bases at V and 5 bases at J, leaving 3 bases unmatched. This CDR3 spans 13 amino acids. Here the CDR3 reads CASSGDRGNEQYF. CDR3 in DNA: TGTGCCAGCAGTGGGGACAGGGGCAACGAGCAGTACTTC.

The rearrangement joins TRBV27 to TRBJ1-2; 9 nucleotides agree with TRBD1. The CDR3 extends over 17 amino acids. Germline CDR1 and CDR2: MNHEY and SMNVEV (reference sequence). After removal of 3 bases from V and 3 bases from J, the junction contained 11 bases not matched to a gene. CDR3 sequence: CASSLGQGNPRDYGYTF. The CDR3 coding sequence is TGTGCCAGCAGTTTGGGACAGGGAAATCCTCGGGACTATGGCTACACCTTC.

This chain joins TRBV28 and TRBJ2-7; 8 positions agree with TRBD1. Germline V gene sequence: CDR1 MDHEN, CDR2 SYDVKM. The J segment lost 3 bases and the V segment lost 6 bases, leaving 10 bases of the junction unmatched. The CDR3 sequence is 15 residues long. For the CDR3, the DNA is TGTGCCAGCAGGACCCTCGACAGGGGCGGCTACGAGCAGTACTTC. Protein sequence: CASRTLDRGGYEQYF. The variable domain in full, with the rest retrieved from reference TRBV28 and TRBJ2-7, is DVKVTQSSRYLVKRTGEKVFLECVQDMDHENMFWYRQDPGLGLRLIYFSYDVKMKEKGDIPEGYSVSREKKERFSLILESASTNQTSMYLCASRTLDRGGYEQYFGPGTRLTVT.

The genes are TRBV28 and TRBJ1-6; no reliable D call. Trimming shortened V by 1 base and J by 7 bases, and 5 bases separated the two germline ends. This CDR3 has 13 residues. The germline gives CDR1 MDHEN, CDR2 SYDVKM. The CDR3 protein is CASSLYQNSPLHF. DNA of the CDR3: TGTGCCAGCAGTTTATATCAGAATTCACCCCTCCACTTT.

This chain joins TRBV4-1 and TRBJ2-2; TRBD2 matches at 7 bases. Per the germline V gene, CDR1 is MGHRA and CDR2 is YSYEKL. With 4 bases clipped from V and 4 bases from J, the junction kept 3 bases outside the gene matches. The CDR3 spans 14 residues. The CDR3 loop reads CASSRLAGTGELFF. The CDR3 DNA is TGCGCCAGCAGCCGACTAGCAGGCACCGGGGAGCTGTTTTTT.

V is TRBV19 and J is TRBJ2-1; 7 positions agree with TRBD2. Germline CDR1 is LNHDA and CDR2 is SQIVND (reference sequence). This CDR3 is 16 amino acids long. Losses at the gene ends were 0 bases for V and 2 bases for J; bases not matched to a gene: 4. CDR3 sequence (DNA): TGTGCCAGTAGTATAGAAAGACTAGCAACCTACAATGAGCAGTTCTTC. Encoded protein: CASSIERLATYNEQFF.

This clone was seen just once. This sequence joins TRBV7-6 and TRBJ2-5; 8 nucleotides agree with TRBD1. The CDR3 contains 14 residues. The V segment lost 5 bases and the J segment 3 bases; nucleotides outside the gene matches: 5. The germline gives CDR1 SGHVS, CDR2 FNYEAQ. CDR3 nucleotide sequence: TGTGCCAGCAGCCAATGGACAGGGAAAGAGACCCAGTACTTC. Its protein is CASSQWTGKETQYF.

The chain employs TRBV4-1 and TRBJ2-3; tentatively, D is TRBD2 (6 bases). This CDR3 has 16 amino acids. Looked up from germline, CDR1 is MGHRA and CDR2 is YSYEKL. Trimming removed 1 base at V and 3 bases at J, with 14 bases between. The CDR3 sequence is CASSQAWGLMTDTQYF. The CDR3 DNA follows: TGCGCCAGCAGCCAAGCCTGGGGACTTATGACAGATACGCAGTATTTT.